Included here is one T cell receptor beta chain sequence, with context. The antigen remains undetermined. The data belong to a study of a mutant IDH1 vaccine in newly diagnosed glioma. Overall study context: Participants attended visit V12, the safety follow-up, at week 35, and then attended visit V13 at week 47.

Time point specified: week 35, safety follow-up. The content of each vaccine dose was 300 ug of mutant IDH1 20-mer peptide, and topical imiquimod accompanied it. Eight vaccine injections were given to patients in weeks 1, 3, 5, 7, 11, 15, 19 and 23. Profiled with immunoSEQ multiplex PCR; TCRdb holds only in-frame clones, not every one. Seen here are approximately 66,000 clones, around four fifths observed once, and the top ten hold 3.5% to 5%. The CDR3 extends over 13 amino acids. Looked up from germline, CDR1 is MNHNS and CDR2 is SASEGT. Unmatched junction bases numbered 7, after V lost 4 bases and J lost 15 bases. Study-level findings and limits: 80% to 95% of patients showed vaccine-induced immune responses across multiple MHC alleles.

V is TRBV6-1 and J is TRBJ2-1; 12 nucleotides line up with TRBD2. This TCR came from a man younger than 45 with glioma. Sequencing used PBMCs, obtained from a glioma patient whose treatment included an IDH1 peptide vaccine. CDR3 in amino acids: CASSGTSGTPRFF. The CDR3 DNA reads as TGTGCCAGCAGTGGGACTAGCGGGACACCCAGGTTCTTC.